This T cell receptor beta chain derives from a study of beta chain features in type 1 diabetes. Overall study findings and caveats: All four CD4+ subsets of Type 1 diabetes patients contained TCRB CDR3s that were moderately but significantly shorter. Type 1 diabetes patients showed fewer insertions and more deletions at VDJ junctions. Unsettled here was the matter of whether HLA type influences TCRB rearrangement.

Reverse transcription of all isolated RNA meant that expressed TCRB transcripts were sequenced. Each sample of naive, central memory or regulatory T cells had, on average, about 3.57 million reads. Assay used: immunoSEQ multiplex PCR; TCRdb lists only in-frame clones, some missing. Among some 190,000 clones listed, less than 9.5% were seen once. In the case of this clone: Its antigen is not known.

CD45RO/CCR7/CD25/CD127/CD95/CD27 sorting isolated CD4+ naive, central memory, regulatory and stem cell-like memory cells. Trimming took off 4 bases at V and 8 bases at J, with 13 bases between the two ends. The CDR3 covers 13 residues. The V gene's germline CDR1 is SGHNT and CDR2 YYREEE (reference sequence). The J gene is TRBJ2-4, the V gene TRBV5-4; D unresolved. The sequence was obtained from a woman between 40 and 55 years old with type 1 diabetes. Sequencing was performed on central memory CD4+ T cells from blood. The CDR3: CASSPQSGYIQYF. DNA of the CDR3: TGTGCCAGCAGCCCGCAGTCGGGTTACATTCAGTACTTC.